A single sample gave rise to the 28 T cell receptor beta chains below, sequenced in a study of blood T cell repertoires in COVID-19. Measured with immunoSEQ multiplex PCR; TCRdb has only the in-frame clones, and not every one. The sample lists 110,000 to 150,000 clones; 75% to 90% were seen once. Sequenced: peripheral blood. These receptors were obtained from a human donor in a cohort sampled during active COVID-19.

The CDR3 nucleotides are TGTGCCTGGAGTAGGACGGGACAGGGGCACACTGAAGCTTTCTTT. As protein: CAWSRTGQGHTEAFF. The chain employs TRBV30 and TRBJ1-1, with 10 bases fitting TRBD1. CDR1 GTSNPN and CDR2 SVGIG come from the germline V gene (reference sequence). This CDR3 region has 15 residues. V shed 2 bases and J 3 bases; nucleotides not matched to a gene: 6.

The table lists this clone with a few counts. The CDR3 protein is CASSSRQGGMNTEAFF. The CDR3 DNA reads as TGTGCCAGCTCATCTCGACAGGGAGGTATGAACACTGAAGCTTTCTTT. The chain uses TRBV18 and TRBJ1-1, with TRBD1 matching 7 bases. The CDR3 is 16 amino acids. Germline V gene lookup returns CDR1 KGHSH and CDR2 LQKENI. V lost 5 bases and J lost 0; bases outside the gene matches: 9.

This chain uses TRBV29-1 with TRBJ2-5; TRBD1 aligns across 9 bases. The V and J ends lost 7 bases and 5 bases, in that order; junction bases with no gene match: 11. The CDR3 totals 14 residues. CDR1 is SQVTM, CDR2 ANQGSEA, per germline. The CDR3 bases are TGCAGCGCTTCGACAGGGGGAGGTTATGAGACCCAGTACTTC. Translation: CSASTGGGYETQYF.

The chain employs TRBV5-8 and TRBJ1-6, with D possibly matching TRBD1 (6 bases). Germline V gives CDR1 SGHTS, CDR2 YDEGEE. The V gene lost 0 bases and the J gene lost 11 bases, with 12 bases spanning the gap. CDR3 length: 14 residues. The CDR3 protein is CASSLGQGIPPLHF. For the CDR3, the DNA is TGTGCCAGCAGCTTGGGGCAGGGGATACCACCCCTCCACTTT.

The rearrangement joins TRBV5-1 to TRBJ2-3; TRBD2 might be the D (5 bases). The V gene's germline CDR1 is SGHRS and CDR2 YFSETQ. Trimming left V 6 bases short and J 0 bases short, with 11 bases between. The CDR3 covers 14 residues. The CDR3 spells CASTRTLSTDTQYF. The CDR3 nucleotides read TGCGCCAGCACCCGGACTCTGAGCACAGATACGCAGTATTTT.

The chain joins TRBV10-2 to TRBJ1-2, with D unclear. V shed 2 bases and J shed 3 bases, with 10 bases lying between them. This CDR3 is built from 14 residues. CDR1 and CDR2 (germline): WSHSY, SAAADI. This CDR3 reads CASSEGGNYYGYTF. The CDR3 DNA is TGCGCCAGCAGTGAGGGAGGCAATTACTATGGCTACACCTTC.

The V and J genes are TRBV29-1 and TRBJ2-1; TRBD2 is a possible D gene (6 bases). The CDR3 spans 15 residues. V lost 4 bases, J lost 7 bases, and 20 bases lay in between. Germline CDR1 and CDR2: SQVTM and ANQGSEA. The CDR3 nucleotides read TGCAGCGTTGTTGGCCTAGCGAACTTAGGGAATGAGCAGTTCTTC. This gives the protein CSVVGLANLGNEQFF.

This chain uses TRBV6-6 with TRBJ1-4; 9 nucleotides align to TRBD1. The V gene's germline CDR1 is MNHNY and CDR2 SVGAGI (reference sequence). The CDR3 spans 15 residues. V trimming: 3 bases; J trimming: 8 bases; junction bases outside the gene matches: 7. CDR3 nucleotides: TGTGCCAGCAGTTATTCACAGGGGGCGGGGGAAAAACTGTTTTTT. Encoded protein: CASSYSQGAGEKLFF.

V usage is TRBV2 and J usage is TRBJ2-1; no clear D. Germline V lookup: CDR1 SNHLY, CDR2 FYNNEI. Trimming removed 0 bases at V and 5 bases at J, with 8 bases between. This CDR3 spans 14 amino acids. For the CDR3, the DNA is TGTGCCAGCAGTGAAGCCCCCCGGGACAATGAGCAGTTCTTC. It codes for CASSEAPRDNEQFF.

The chain carries TRBV4-2 and TRBJ1-1; maybe TRBD1 (6 bases). This CDR3 contains 13 residues. In germline, CDR1 is LGHNA, CDR2 YNFKEQ. Trimming left V 4 bases short and J 5 bases short, with 11 bases between. CDR3 region: CASSLRGGTEAFF. CDR3 coding DNA: TGTGCCAGCAGCCTCAGGGGTGGGACTGAAGCTTTCTTT.

The CDR3 coding sequence is TGTGCCATCAGTGAAGGCGGACAGAGCTCCTACAATGAGCAGTTCTTC. Protein: CAISEGGQSSYNEQFF. The V and J genes are TRBV10-3 and TRBJ2-1, with D possibly TRBD1 on 6 matching bases. Germline V lookup: CDR1 ENHRY, CDR2 SYGVKD. There are 16 residues in the CDR3. V was clipped by 3 bases and J by 0 bases, with 12 bases between them.

The CDR3 loop reads CASSLALGQGTDTQYF. In DNA form, the CDR3 reads TGTGCCAGCAGCTTGGCCCTGGGACAGGGGACAGATACGCAGTATTTT. V gene TRBV5-4 combines with J gene TRBJ2-3; TRBD1 matches 10 bases. Germline trimming cut 0 bases from V and 3 bases from J; bases unmatched to any gene: 4. The germline V gene encodes CDR1 SGHNT and CDR2 YYREEE (reference sequence). This CDR3 has 16 amino acids.

The rearrangement uses TRBV5-8 and TRBJ1-2; D ambiguous. The ends were cut back, 4 bases at V and 4 bases at J, with 11 bases in the middle. The CDR3 spans 13 residues. Germline CDR1 reads SGHTS; CDR2 reads YDEGEE. The CDR3, as DNA: TGTGCCAGCAGCAATACAGAGATCTATGGCTACACCTTC. This codes for CASSNTEIYGYTF.

This rearrangement joins TRBV2 to TRBJ1-5; D uncertain. The ends were cut back, 2 bases at V and 1 base at J, with 12 bases in the middle. CDR3 length: 16 amino acids. Germline CDR1 SNHLY, CDR2 FYNNEI. CDR3 in amino acids: CASSERGTVSNQPQHF. The DNA for the CDR3 is TGTGCCAGCAGTGAACGGGGAACGGTAAGCAATCAGCCCCAGCATTTT.

This chain joins TRBV6-2 or TRBV6-3 and TRBJ1-5, with TRBD1 as a possible D gene (5 bases). This CDR3 has 14 residues. Trimming stripped 5 bases from V and 6 bases from J, with 14 bases between. Germline V CDR1 and CDR2: MNHEY, SVGEGT. This chain's CDR3 is CASSLGGWGQPQHF. The CDR3 DNA follows: TGTGCCAGCAGTCTGGGGGGTTGGGGTCAGCCCCAGCATTTT.

This chain joins TRBV5-6 and TRBJ2-1; a possible D gene is TRBD1 (5 bases). This CDR3 contains 15 residues. Germline V gene sequence: CDR1 SGHDT, CDR2 YYEEEE. V was trimmed by 2 bases and J by 0 bases, leaving 9 bases between them. The CDR3 region has the DNA TGTGCCAGCAGCTTCCAGGGAAACTCCTACAATGAGCAGTTCTTC. Amino acid sequence: CASSFQGNSYNEQFF.

This sequence joins TRBV29-1 and TRBJ1-2, with D possibly matching TRBD1 (6 bases). Germline assignment: CDR1 SQVTM and CDR2 ANQGSEA. With 7 bases removed from V and 1 base from J, the gap between germline ends came to 13 bases. The CDR3 sequence is 13 residues long. In DNA, the CDR3 is TGCAGCGACCGACAGGACCTTAACTATGGCTACACCTTC. As protein: CSDRQDLNYGYTF.

V gene TRBV2 combines with J gene TRBJ1-5; 10 bases line up with TRBD1. CDR1 is SNHLY, CDR2 FYNNEI, per germline. The CDR3 has 15 amino acids. The ends lost 6 bases at V and 5 bases at J; junction bases unmatched: 7. This chain's CDR3 is CASRGGTGAHQPQHF. The CDR3 DNA follows: TGTGCCAGCAGGGGGGGGACAGGGGCCCATCAGCCCCAGCATTTT.

The chain carries TRBV4-3 and TRBJ2-2; a possible D gene is TRBD1 (5 bases). The V gene lost 8 bases and the J gene lost 0 bases, with 10 bases spanning the gap. The CDR3 runs 14 residues. The V gene's germline CDR1 is LGHNA and CDR2 YSLEER. The CDR3 protein is CASSGHSNTGELFF. The CDR3 DNA sequence: TGCGCCAGCTCCGGACACTCGAACACCGGGGAGCTGTTTTTT.

V and J are TRBV3-1 (or the pseudogene TRBV3-2) and TRBJ2-7; the match to TRBD2 covers 11 bases. V was clipped by 3 bases and J by 7 bases; unmatched bases: 5. The CDR3 loop spans 14 amino acids. The germline V gene encodes CDR1 LGHDT and CDR2 YNNKEL (reference sequence). CDR3 nucleotide sequence: TGTGCCAGCAGCCAGACTAGCGGGGAAGGGGAGCAGTACGTC. Protein product: CASSQTSGEGEQYV.

In this sample, this clone turned up a few times. CDR3 residues: CSVEDHRGSGELFF. The CDR3 bases are TGCAGCGTTGAAGATCATCGAGGTTCCGGGGAGCTGTTTTTT. The chain has TRBV29-1 and TRBJ2-2; D not certain. Deletions cut 0 bases from V and 6 bases from J, with 11 bases between. Germline V CDR1 and CDR2: SQVTM, ANQGSEA. The CDR3 consists of 14 residues.

The gene calls are TRBV10-3 and TRBJ2-7; D remains unclear. The CDR3 consists of 12 residues. Germline loops: CDR1 ENHRY, CDR2 SYGVKD. Deletions cut 2 bases from V and 6 bases from J, with 8 bases between. The CDR3 reads CAISEERGEQYF. In DNA form, the CDR3 reads TGTGCCATCAGTGAGGAGCGAGGCGAGCAGTACTTC.

V usage is TRBV25-1 and J usage is TRBJ1-1; D remains unclear. CDR3 length: 13 residues. Looked up from germline, CDR1 is MGHDK and CDR2 is SYGVNS. Trimming cost V 3 bases and J 0 bases, with 5 bases left between them. The CDR3 nucleotides are TGTGCCAGCAGTGACAGGTTGAACACTGAAGCTTTCTTT. Its translation: CASSDRLNTEAFF.

The V and J genes are TRBV7-9 and TRBJ2-2; D possibly corresponds to TRBD1 (6 bases). Looked up from germline, CDR1 is SEHNR and CDR2 is FQNEAQ (reference sequence). The CDR3 is made up of 15 amino acids. Trimming shortened V by 3 bases and J by 4 bases, and 12 bases separated the two germline ends. DNA of the CDR3: TGTGCCAGCAGCTTCACCGGGACAATCACCGGGGAGCTGTTTTTT. It translates to CASSFTGTITGELFF.

The genes are TRBV25-1 and TRBJ2-1, with 7 bases lining up with TRBD2. The CDR3 totals 14 residues. Germline CDR1 and CDR2: MGHDK and SYGVNS. V trimming: 6 bases; J trimming: 7 bases; junction bases outside the gene matches: 9. The CDR3 protein is CASRMGPGRNEQFF. CDR3 sequence (DNA): TGTGCCAGCAGGATGGGGCCCGGGAGGAATGAGCAGTTCTTC.

For the CDR3, the DNA is TGTGCCAGCTCACCGCCGGGGAGTCCTTATGGCTACACCTTC. Translating it yields CASSPPGSPYGYTF. The chain employs TRBV18 and TRBJ1-2; D is unresolved. The V end was cut by 3 bases, the J end by 5 bases, with 13 bases between. There are 14 residues in the CDR3. Germline V gene data show CDR1 as KGHSH and CDR2 as LQKENI. The whole variable domain, remainder taken from reference TRBV18 and TRBJ1-2, is NAGVMQNPRHLVRRRGQEARLRCSPMKGHSHVYWYRQLPEEGLKFMVYLQKENIIDESGMPKERFSAEFPKEGPSILRIQQVVRGDSAAYFCASSPPGSPYGYTFGSGTRLTVV.

The CDR3 nucleotides read TGTGCCAGCAGTGAATCTAGCGGGCACGAGCAGTACTTC. The encoded protein is CASSESSGHEQYF. This chain links TRBV2 with TRBJ2-7; TRBD2 matches at 8 bases. The CDR3 contains 13 residues. Unmatched junction bases numbered 2, after V lost 2 bases and J lost 5 bases. The germline gives CDR1 SNHLY, CDR2 FYNNEI.

The rearrangement links TRBV6-2 or TRBV6-3 to TRBJ1-2; 8 bases match TRBD1. This CDR3 comprises 14 residues. Per the germline V gene, CDR1 is MNHEY and CDR2 is SVGEGT. Trimming cost V 4 bases and J 4 bases; bases outside gene matches: 5. The CDR3 DNA reads as TGTGCCAGCAGTTCCCGGACAGGGCGCTATGGCTACACCTTC. Its protein is CASSSRTGRYGYTF.